This T cell receptor beta chain was obtained from a study of sequential checkpoint blockade in melanoma. Study at large: Maintenance nivolumab came after either treatment sequence.

As to treatment: randomized to nivolumab then ipilimumab (arm A) or the reverse (arm B). The assay was immunoSEQ multiplex PCR, and TCRdb's table has in-frame clones only and misses some. This sample has some 40,000 clones; about 88% occur once, and the top ten carry around 11%. This CDR3 region has 14 residues. Germline V gene lookup returns CDR1 MDHEN and CDR2 SYDVKM. With 3 bases clipped from V and 3 bases from J, the junction kept 4 bases outside the gene matches. The J gene is TRBJ2-7, the V gene TRBV28; the match to TRBD2 covers 8 bases. The TCR sequence derives from a human donor with melanoma. The material sequenced was CD8+ T cells sorted from blood (inferred from file names), taken from a patient given nivolumab and ipilimumab in sequence. CDR3 amino acids: CASSFGGEFYEQYF. The CDR3 DNA sequence: TGTGCCAGCAGTTTCGGGGGGGAATTCTACGAGCAGTACTTC.